The 11 T cell receptor beta chains below were found in one sample sequenced in a study of radiation and T cells in renal cell carcinoma. Treatment of the sample: treatment-naive control, cytoreductive nephrectomy. Using immunoSEQ multiplex PCR, the repertoire was profiled, and TCRdb retains in-frame clones only, with some absent. The repertoire consists of about 23,000 clones, with 45% to 65% occurring once and the leading ten covering less than 25%. The sample in question was tumor tissue, obtained from a patient whose treatment was nephrectomy without radiotherapy. The receptors come from a human donor with renal cell carcinoma.

The chain combines TRBV6-1 with TRBJ1-2; unclear D gene. The ends were cut back, 1 base at V and 3 bases at J, with 9 bases in the middle. Germline-derived CDR1 and CDR2 are MNHNS and SASEGT. The CDR3 covers 14 residues. In nucleotides, the CDR3 is TGTGCCAGCAGTGAAGTGGGGTCCTACTATGGCTACACCTTC. It specifies CASSEVGSYYGYTF.

This clone qualifies as medium-sized. The chain couples TRBV14 to TRBJ1-5, with D uncertain. From germline, CDR1 is SGHDN and CDR2 FVKESK. The CDR3 loop spans 12 amino acids. V lost 7 bases and J 0 bases, leaving 4 bases between the germline ends. Here the CDR3 reads CASNHSNQPQHF. CDR3 coding DNA: TGTGCCAGCAACCATAGCAATCAGCCCCAGCATTTT.

This rearrangement joins TRBV7-8 to TRBJ1-1, with a weak D call TRBD1 (5 bases). Trimming removed 9 bases from V and 4 bases from J, with 18 bases in between. The CDR3 has 14 residues. Germline CDR1 SGHVS, CDR2 FQNEAQ. In nucleotides, the CDR3 is TGTGCCAGTAACCTCGGGGGAGTGAGCACTGAAGCTTTCTTT. Translating gives CASNLGGVSTEAFF.

The rearrangement joins TRBV5-1 to TRBJ2-3; TRBD1 is a possible D gene (6 bases). Trimming pared 3 bases from V and 2 bases from J, leaving 19 bases between. Germline V CDR1 and CDR2: SGHRS, YFSETQ. The CDR3 totals 17 residues. The CDR3 nucleotides are TGCGCCAGCAGCTCCCTGGGTCTGGACAGCCTCACAGATACGCAGTATTTT. Its translation is CASSSLGLDSLTDTQYF. Using reference TRBV5-1 and TRBJ2-3 for the parts outside the CDR3, the full variable domain is KAGVTQTPRYLIKTRGQQVTLSCSPISGHRSVSWYQQTPGQGLQFLFEYFSETQRNKGNFPGRFSGRQFSNSRSEMNVSTLELGDSALYLCASSSLGLDSLTDTQYFGPGTRLTVL.

This clone was seen more than once but under ten times. The chain is built from TRBV10-2 and TRBJ1-5, with D maybe TRBD1 (6 bases). CDR3 length: 14 residues. Germline CDR1 is WSHSY and CDR2 is SAAADI. V was trimmed by 10 bases and J by 3 bases, leaving 16 bases between them. The CDR3 nucleotides are TGCGCCACCGATGGAACAGGGAACAATCAGCCCCAGCATTTT. It yields the protein CATDGTGNNQPQHF.

The chain is built from TRBV5-1 and TRBJ2-7; tentative D call: TRBD2 (6 bases). CDR1 and CDR2 from the germline V gene are SGHRS and YFSETQ. Trimming pared 2 bases from V and 6 bases from J, leaving 9 bases between. The CDR3 is made up of 12 amino acids. CDR3 loop: CASSFGSTEQYF. The DNA for the CDR3 is TGCGCCAGCAGCTTCGGGAGCACCGAGCAGTACTTC.

The gene calls are TRBV6-5 and TRBJ1-5, with D possibly matching TRBD1 (5 bases). This CDR3 comprises 14 residues. With 2 bases removed from V and 6 bases from J, the gap between germline ends came to 11 bases. The germline CDR1 and CDR2 sequences are MNHEY and SVGAGI. The CDR3 DNA reads as TGTGCCAGCAGTTACCAGCAGGGTATTCAGCCCCAGCATTTT. Amino acid sequence: CASSYQQGIQPQHF.

The rearrangement links TRBV7-2 to TRBJ1-2; 12 bases are shared with TRBD1. J gave up 0 bases and V 5 bases, and 7 bases lay outside the gene matches. Germline CDR1 SGHTA, CDR2 FQGNSA. The CDR3 has 17 amino acids. For the CDR3, the DNA is TGTGCCAGCAGCCCCGGGACAGGGGGCGCCGCTAACTATGGCTACACCTTC. Translation: CASSPGTGGAANYGYTF.

This clone was recorded a few times. The CDR3 sequence is CASSQTGVGGYTF. CDR3 in DNA: TGCGCCAGCAGCCAGACAGGGGTAGGGGGCTACACCTTC. The chain couples TRBV4-3 to TRBJ1-2; 8 bases align to TRBD1. Trimming removed 3 bases from V and 8 bases from J; junction bases left unmatched: 5. The CDR3 sequence is 13 residues long. Germline CDR1 and CDR2: LGHNA and YSLEER.

The chain couples TRBV9 to TRBJ2-7; 11 positions agree with TRBD2. Trimming at V came to 2 bases and at J to 6 bases, leaving 7 bases not matched to a gene. The germline CDR1 and CDR2 sequences are SGDLS and YYNGEE. The CDR3 is made up of 15 amino acids. CDR3: CASSVSGGAVGEQYF. The CDR3 DNA sequence: TGTGCCAGCAGCGTTAGCGGGGGGGCCGTGGGCGAGCAGTACTTC.

This clone occurred many times. The gene calls are TRBV4-3 and TRBJ1-6; perhaps TRBD1 as D (6 bases). CDR1 and CDR2 from the germline V gene are LGHNA and YSLEER. The CDR3 consists of 12 residues. Deletions cut 8 bases from V and 7 bases from J, with 9 bases between. The CDR3 DNA reads TGCGCCAGCGGAACAGGGAATTCACCCCTCCACTTT. Its translation: CASGTGNSPLHF.